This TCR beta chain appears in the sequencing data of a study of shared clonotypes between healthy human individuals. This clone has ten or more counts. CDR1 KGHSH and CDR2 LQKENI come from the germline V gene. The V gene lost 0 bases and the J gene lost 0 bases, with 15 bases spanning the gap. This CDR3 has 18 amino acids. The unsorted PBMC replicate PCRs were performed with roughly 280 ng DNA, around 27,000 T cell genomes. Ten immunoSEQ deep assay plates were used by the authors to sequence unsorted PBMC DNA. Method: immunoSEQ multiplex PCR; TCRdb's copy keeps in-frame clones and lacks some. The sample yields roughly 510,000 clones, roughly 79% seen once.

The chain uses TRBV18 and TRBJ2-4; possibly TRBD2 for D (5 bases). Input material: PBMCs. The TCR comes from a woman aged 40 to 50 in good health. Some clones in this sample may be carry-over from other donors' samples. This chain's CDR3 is CASSPPILERIAKNIQYF. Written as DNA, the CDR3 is TGTGCCAGCTCACCACCAATCCTCGAGCGGATAGCCAAAAACATTCAGTACTTC.